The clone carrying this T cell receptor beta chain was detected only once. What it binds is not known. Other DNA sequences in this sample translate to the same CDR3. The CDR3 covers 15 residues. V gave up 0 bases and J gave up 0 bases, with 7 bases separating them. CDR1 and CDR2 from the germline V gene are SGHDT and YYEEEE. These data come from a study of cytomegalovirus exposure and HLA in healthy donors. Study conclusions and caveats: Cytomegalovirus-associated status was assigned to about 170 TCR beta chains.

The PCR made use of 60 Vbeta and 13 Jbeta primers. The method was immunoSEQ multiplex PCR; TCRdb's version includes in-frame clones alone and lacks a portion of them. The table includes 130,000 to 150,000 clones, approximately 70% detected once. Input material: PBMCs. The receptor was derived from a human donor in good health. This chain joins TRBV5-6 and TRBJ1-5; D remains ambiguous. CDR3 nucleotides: TGTGCCAGCAGCTTGGGCGGGAATAGCAATCAGCCCCAGCATTTT. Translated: CASSLGGNSNQPQHF.